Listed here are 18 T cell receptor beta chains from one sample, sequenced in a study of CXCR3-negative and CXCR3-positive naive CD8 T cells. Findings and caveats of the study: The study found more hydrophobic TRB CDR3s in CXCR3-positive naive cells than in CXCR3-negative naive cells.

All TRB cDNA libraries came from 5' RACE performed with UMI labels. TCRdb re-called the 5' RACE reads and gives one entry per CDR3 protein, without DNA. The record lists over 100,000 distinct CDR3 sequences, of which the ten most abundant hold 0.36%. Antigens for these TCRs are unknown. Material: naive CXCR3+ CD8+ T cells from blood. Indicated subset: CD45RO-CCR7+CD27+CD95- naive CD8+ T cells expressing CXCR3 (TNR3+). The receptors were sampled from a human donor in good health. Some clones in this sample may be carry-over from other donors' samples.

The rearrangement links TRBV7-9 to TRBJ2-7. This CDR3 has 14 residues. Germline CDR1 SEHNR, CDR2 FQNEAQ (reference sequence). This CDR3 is CASSSWTASYEQYF.

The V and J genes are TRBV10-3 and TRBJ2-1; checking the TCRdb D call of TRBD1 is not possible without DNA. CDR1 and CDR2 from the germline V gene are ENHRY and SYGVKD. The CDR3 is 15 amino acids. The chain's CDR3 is CAISESPGKFNEQFF.

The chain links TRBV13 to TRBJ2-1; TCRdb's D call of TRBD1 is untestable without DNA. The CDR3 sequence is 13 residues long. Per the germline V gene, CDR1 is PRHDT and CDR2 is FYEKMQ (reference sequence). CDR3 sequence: CASSDRAYNEQFF.

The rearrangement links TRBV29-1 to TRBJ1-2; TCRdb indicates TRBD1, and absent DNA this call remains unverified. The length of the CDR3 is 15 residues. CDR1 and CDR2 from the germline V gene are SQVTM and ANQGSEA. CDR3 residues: CSVEESRDRGYGYTF.

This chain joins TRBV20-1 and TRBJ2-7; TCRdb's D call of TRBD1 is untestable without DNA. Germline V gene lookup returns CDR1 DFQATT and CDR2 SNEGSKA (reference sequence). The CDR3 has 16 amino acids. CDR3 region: CSASRENGTGYYEQYF.

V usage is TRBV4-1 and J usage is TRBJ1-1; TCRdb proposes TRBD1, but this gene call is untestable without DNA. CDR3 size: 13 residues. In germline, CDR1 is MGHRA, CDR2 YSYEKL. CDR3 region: CASGDTFNTEAFF.

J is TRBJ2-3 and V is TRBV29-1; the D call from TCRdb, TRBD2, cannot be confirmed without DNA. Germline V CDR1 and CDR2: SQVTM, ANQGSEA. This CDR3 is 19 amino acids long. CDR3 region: CSVEAYPGLAGDSTDTQYF.

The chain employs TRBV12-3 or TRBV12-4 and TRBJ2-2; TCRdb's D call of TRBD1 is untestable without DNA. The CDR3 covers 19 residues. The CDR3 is CASSFGPGGAGAITGELFF.

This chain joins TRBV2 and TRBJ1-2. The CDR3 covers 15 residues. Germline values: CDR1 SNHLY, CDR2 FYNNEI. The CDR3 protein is CASSEAGALAYGYTF.

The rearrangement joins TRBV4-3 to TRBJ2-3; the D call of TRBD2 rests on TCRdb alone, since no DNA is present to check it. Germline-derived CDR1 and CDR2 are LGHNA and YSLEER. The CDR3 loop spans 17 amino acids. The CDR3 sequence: CASSQTLAGGMSDTQYF.

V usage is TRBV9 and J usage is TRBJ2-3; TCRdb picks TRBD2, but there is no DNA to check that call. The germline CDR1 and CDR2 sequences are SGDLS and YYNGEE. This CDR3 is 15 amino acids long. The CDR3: CASGHSGDFGNTQYF.

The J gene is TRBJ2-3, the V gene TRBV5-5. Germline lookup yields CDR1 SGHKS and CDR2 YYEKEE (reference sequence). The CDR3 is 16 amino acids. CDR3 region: CASSRAYTPSTDTQYF.

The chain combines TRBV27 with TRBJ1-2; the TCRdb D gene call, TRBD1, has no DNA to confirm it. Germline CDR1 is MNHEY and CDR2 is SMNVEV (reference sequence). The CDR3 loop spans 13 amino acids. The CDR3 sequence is CASSFTIGDGYTF.

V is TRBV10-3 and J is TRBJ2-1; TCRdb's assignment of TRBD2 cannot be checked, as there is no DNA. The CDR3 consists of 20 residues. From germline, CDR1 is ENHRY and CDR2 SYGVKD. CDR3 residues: CAISELNSPTSGGPINEQFF.

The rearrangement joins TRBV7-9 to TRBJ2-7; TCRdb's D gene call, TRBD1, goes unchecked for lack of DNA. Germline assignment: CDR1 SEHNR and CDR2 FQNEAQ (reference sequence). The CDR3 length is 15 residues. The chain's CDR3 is CASSPGPGVGYEQYF.

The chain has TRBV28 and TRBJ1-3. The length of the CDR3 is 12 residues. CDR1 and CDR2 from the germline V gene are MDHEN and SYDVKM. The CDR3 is CASSFIGNTIYF.

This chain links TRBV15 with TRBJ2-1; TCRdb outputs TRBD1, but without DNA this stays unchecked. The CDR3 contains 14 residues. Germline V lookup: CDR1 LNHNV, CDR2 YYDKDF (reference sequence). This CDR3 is CATSSRDRYNEQFF.

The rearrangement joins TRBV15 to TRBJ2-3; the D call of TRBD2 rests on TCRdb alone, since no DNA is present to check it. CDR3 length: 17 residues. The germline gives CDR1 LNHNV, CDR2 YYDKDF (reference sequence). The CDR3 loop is CATSRDLAGTSTDTQYF.